The 25 T cell receptor beta chains in this list originate from one sample, sequenced in a study of T cells in tumors after PD-1 blockade. Assay: immunoSEQ multiplex PCR; the TCRdb copy retains only in-frame clones and omits some. The sample includes nearly 25,000 clones, roughly 85% of them seen just once. The starting material was PBMCs, obtained after anti-PD-1 treatment. These receptors were obtained from a human donor with basal cell carcinoma.

The chain joins TRBV5-1 to TRBJ2-3; perhaps TRBD1 as D (5 bases). Trimming stripped 1 base from V and 0 bases from J, with 9 bases between. Per germline, CDR1 SGHRS and CDR2 YFSETQ. This CDR3 spans 15 amino acids. CDR3 amino acids: CASSLRAGSTDTQYF. The DNA of the CDR3 is TGCGCCAGCAGCTTGCGCGCAGGGAGCACAGATACGCAGTATTTT.

V usage is TRBV5-6 and J usage is TRBJ1-1, with 8 bases matching TRBD1. The V segment lost 1 base and the J segment 13 bases; nucleotides outside the gene matches: 18. CDR3 length equals 16 residues. CDR1 SGHDT and CDR2 YYEEEE come from the germline V gene. As DNA, the CDR3 is TGTGCCAGCAGCTTGTTAGGGGACAGGATGAAGCCCACGGGTTTCTTT. This translates into CASSLLGDRMKPTGFF.

Only a few counts were recorded for this clone. The CDR3 coding sequence is TGTGCCAGCAGCCAGGGGGCCACCTCCTACGAGCAGTACTTC. Protein: CASSQGATSYEQYF. This sequence joins TRBV2 and TRBJ2-7; 8 bases agree with TRBD1. With 6 bases clipped from V and 0 bases from J, the junction kept 4 bases outside the gene matches. The germline V gene has CDR1 SNHLY and CDR2 FYNNEI. The CDR3 sequence is 14 residues long.

The chain is built from TRBV24-1 and TRBJ2-1; 9 bases map to TRBD2. Looked up from germline, CDR1 is KGHDR and CDR2 is SFDVKD. CDR3 size: 17 residues. V dropped 4 bases and J dropped 6; count of bases not matched to a gene: 12. This chain's CDR3 is CATSDSQRGALGNEQFF. In DNA, the CDR3 is TGTGCCACCAGTGACTCCCAGCGGGGGGCACTTGGCAATGAGCAGTTCTTC.

J is TRBJ1-2 and V is TRBV18; 7 nucleotides agree with TRBD1. The CDR3 contains 14 residues. CDR1 KGHSH and CDR2 LQKENI come from the germline V gene. J lost 5 bases, V lost 6 bases, and 9 bases had no gene match. This CDR3 is CASSNSTGVYGYTF. For the CDR3, the DNA is TGTGCCAGCTCCAATTCCACAGGGGTGTATGGCTACACCTTC.

The chain combines TRBV11-3 with TRBJ2-2; tentative D call: TRBD1 (5 bases). Germline CDR1 and CDR2: SGHNT and YENEEA. The CDR3 loop spans 15 amino acids. The V end was cut by 1 base, the J end by 5 bases, with 11 bases between. In nucleotides, the CDR3 is TGTGCCAGCAGCTTAGGGGGCAGCCAAACCGGGGAGCTGTTTTTT. It specifies CASSLGGSQTGELFF.

V usage is TRBV5-1 and J usage is TRBJ2-3; 8 bases are a match to TRBD1. This CDR3 is 16 amino acids long. CDR1 SGHRS and CDR2 YFSETQ come from the germline V gene. The trim removed 0 bases at V and 4 bases at J, leaving 7 bases unmatched. CDR3 nucleotide sequence: TGCGCCAGCAGCTTGGATTCAGGGGGCGGCTCAGATACGCAGTATTTT. It yields the protein CASSLDSGGGSDTQYF. Looking up the rest from reference TRBV5-1 and TRBJ2-3 gives the full variable domain: KAGVTQTPRYLIKTRGQQVTLSCSPISGHRSVSWYQQTPGQGLQFLFEYFSETQRNKGNFPGRFSGRQFSNSRSEMNVSTLELGDSALYLCASSLDSGGGSDTQYFGPGTRLTVL.

This clone was observed a few times. This sequence joins TRBV6-5 and TRBJ1-2; 9 nucleotides align to TRBD1. The V segment lost 6 bases and the J segment 4 bases; nucleotides outside the gene matches: 9. CDR1 MNHEY and CDR2 SVGAGI come from the germline V gene. The CDR3 extends over 15 amino acids. This chain's CDR3 is CASSPRQGGGYGYTF. CDR3 DNA: TGTGCCAGCAGCCCCCGACAGGGGGGAGGCTATGGCTACACCTTC.

The V and J genes are TRBV19 and TRBJ1-6; TRBD1 is a possible D gene (5 bases). Per the germline V gene, CDR1 is LNHDA and CDR2 is SQIVND (reference sequence). Trimming left V 3 bases short and J 9 bases short, with 15 bases between. The CDR3 sequence is 15 residues long. The CDR3 protein is CASSIPRQGRSPLHF. The CDR3 nucleotides read TGTGCCAGTAGTATCCCACGGCAGGGACGTTCACCCCTCCACTTT.

The V gene is TRBV30, the J gene TRBJ1-1; D remains unclear. V lost 3 bases and J 5 bases, leaving 13 bases between the germline ends. The germline CDR1 and CDR2 sequences are GTSNPN and SVGIG (reference sequence). The CDR3 has 13 residues. CDR3 in DNA: TGTGCCTGGAGAGGCAGAGGAGGGACTGAAGCTTTCTTT. Translation: CAWRGRGGTEAFF.

The V and J genes are TRBV7-9 and TRBJ1-2, with 7 bases fitting TRBD1. V was pared by 5 bases and J by 4 bases, with 10 bases of the junction left unmatched. Germline V lookup: CDR1 SEHNR, CDR2 FQNEAQ (reference sequence). This CDR3 is 15 amino acids long. The DNA of the CDR3 is TGTGCCAGCAGCCCCCGGACAGGCGAGATCTATGGCTACACCTTC. Encoded protein: CASSPRTGEIYGYTF.

CDR3 sequence: CASSYRGGDGELFF. CDR3 DNA: TGTGCCAGCAGTTACCGTGGTGGAGACGGGGAGCTGTTTTTT. J is TRBJ2-2 and V is TRBV6-5; D uncertain. Germline lookup yields CDR1 MNHEY and CDR2 SVGAGI. V was trimmed by 2 bases and J by 7 bases, leaving 11 bases between them. The CDR3 contains 14 residues.

This rearrangement joins TRBV24-1 to TRBJ2-1, with 9 nucleotides matching TRBD2. This CDR3 region has 15 residues. From germline, CDR1 is KGHDR and CDR2 SFDVKD. Unmatched junction bases numbered 3, after V lost 5 bases and J lost 2 bases. CDR3 bases: TGTGCCACCAGTGGGGGCGGGGGGGCCTACAATGAGCAGTTCTTC. It specifies CATSGGGGAYNEQFF.

This chain links TRBV29-1 with TRBJ1-4, with TRBD1 identical over 10 bases. With V trimmed by 2 bases and J by 2 bases, 5 bases remained unmatched. CDR1 is SQVTM, CDR2 ANQGSEA, per germline. The CDR3 sequence is 16 residues long. The CDR3 nucleotides are TGCAGCGTTGAAAGTCCGGGACAGGGGACTAATGAAAAACTGTTTTTT. Residues: CSVESPGQGTNEKLFF.

The chain recombines TRBV6-1 with TRBJ2-7; tentative D call: TRBD2 (5 bases). CDR1 MNHNS and CDR2 SASEGT come from the germline V gene. This CDR3 has 14 residues. With 2 bases removed from V and 4 bases from J, the gap between germline ends came to 12 bases. The CDR3 loop is CASSESGRDYEQYF. CDR3 DNA sequence: TGTGCCAGCAGTGAATCGGGAAGGGATTACGAGCAGTACTTC.

In this sample, this clone turned up once. The rearrangement links TRBV30 to TRBJ2-3; TRBD1 aligns across 8 bases. Germline CDR1 GTSNPN, CDR2 SVGIG (reference sequence). V shed 3 bases, J shed 6 bases, and the junction held 11 bases outside the gene matches. The CDR3 is made up of 15 amino acids. CDR3 sequence: CAWSLGTGRTDTQYF. The CDR3 region has the DNA TGTGCCTGGAGCCTAGGGACAGGCCGAACGGATACGCAGTATTTT.

This CDR3 reads CASSEPRQGRNQPQHF. CDR3 bases: TGCGCCAGCAGTGAGCCGAGACAGGGGCGCAATCAGCCCCAGCATTTT. The gene calls are TRBV10-2 and TRBJ1-5; 8 bases are a match to TRBD1. The junction had 5 bases not matched to a gene; V was cut back by 2 bases and J by 2 bases. Germline CDR1 reads WSHSY; CDR2 reads SAAADI. The CDR3 has 16 residues.

This clone was detected only once. The chain links TRBV15 to TRBJ2-2; 8 bases are a match to TRBD1. The CDR3 runs 15 residues. Trimming removed 3 bases from V and 5 bases from J; junction bases left unmatched: 5. CDR1 and CDR2 from the germline V gene are LNHNV and YYDKDF (reference sequence). CDR3 coding DNA: TGTGCCACCAGCAGGCACAGGGGGGAGACCGGGGAGCTGTTTTTT. It yields the protein CATSRHRGETGELFF.

V gene TRBV5-6 combines with J gene TRBJ1-3; possible D gene TRBD1, 5 bases. V shed 0 bases and J shed 5 bases, with 6 bases lying between them. Germline CDR1 and CDR2: SGHDT and YYEEEE. There are 13 residues in the CDR3. The CDR3 protein is CASSLGQRNTIYF. In DNA, the CDR3 is TGTGCCAGCAGCTTGGGACAGCGAAACACCATATATTTT.

As concerns this clone: Additional DNA sequences in this sample encode the identical CDR3. V is TRBV6-5 and J is TRBJ1-2; D is possibly TRBD1 (5 bases). V shed 0 bases and J shed 5 bases, with 13 bases lying between them. CDR1 MNHEY and CDR2 SVGAGI come from the germline V gene. The CDR3 totals 15 residues. CDR3 sequence reads: CASSYSPRTSYGYTF. In nucleotides, the CDR3 is TGTGCCAGCAGTTACTCACCGCGGACAAGTTATGGCTACACCTTC.

The chain carries TRBV18 and TRBJ2-7, with TRBD1 matching 7 bases. The CDR3 sequence is 13 residues long. Germline CDR1 reads KGHSH; CDR2 reads LQKENI. Unmatched junction bases numbered 2, after V lost 4 bases and J lost 2 bases. Here the CDR3 reads CASSLTGAYEQYF. CDR3 DNA: TGTGCCAGCTCACTAACAGGGGCCTACGAGCAGTACTTC. Variable domain in full (rest from reference TRBV18 and TRBJ2-7): NAGVMQNPRHLVRRRGQEARLRCSPMKGHSHVYWYRQLPEEGLKFMVYLQKENIIDESGMPKERFSAEFPKEGPSILRIQQVVRGDSAAYFCASSLTGAYEQYFGPGTRLTVT.

The gene calls are TRBV6-1 and TRBJ1-1; D call uncertain. The CDR3 is 14 amino acids. The V gene lost 2 bases and the J gene lost 8 bases, with 15 bases spanning the gap. Germline assignment: CDR1 MNHNS and CDR2 SASEGT. In nucleotides, the CDR3 is TGTGCCAGCAGTGAATATGTGAAGGGAGGAGAAGCTTTCTTT. It is translated as CASSEYVKGGEAFF.

The chain employs TRBV28 and TRBJ1-1; D gene uncertain. V was trimmed by 6 bases and J by 4 bases, leaving 18 bases between them. Germline lookup yields CDR1 MDHEN and CDR2 SYDVKM. CDR3 size: 15 residues. CDR3 sequence reads: CASSLQKGWLTEAFF. The CDR3 bases are TGTGCCAGCAGCCTACAGAAAGGGTGGCTCACTGAAGCTTTCTTT.

V gene TRBV30 combines with J gene TRBJ2-7; D is perhaps TRBD1 or TRBD2 (5 bases each). The CDR3 consists of 13 residues. Germline lookup yields CDR1 GTSNPN and CDR2 SVGIG (reference sequence). V was pared by 5 bases and J by 3 bases, with 14 bases between. In DNA form, the CDR3 reads TGTGCCTGGGGACCGGGGCCCTTCTACGAGCAGTACTTC. Translated: CAWGPGPFYEQYF. Full variable domain (outside the CDR3, taken from reference TRBV30 and TRBJ2-7): SQTIHQWPATLVQPVGSPLSLECTVEGTSNPNLYWYRQAAGRGLQLLFYSVGIGQISSEVPQNLSASRPQDRQFILSSKKLLLSDSGFYLCAWGPGPFYEQYFGPGTRLTVT.

The DNA for the CDR3 is TGTGCCTGCAAACCAGCCGGAAACACCATATATTTT. Translated: CACKPAGNTIYF. This chain joins TRBV30 and TRBJ1-3, with D unclear. Germline V lookup: CDR1 GTSNPN, CDR2 SVGIG (reference sequence). V was clipped by 6 bases and J by 4 bases, with 10 bases between them. The CDR3 is made up of 12 amino acids.